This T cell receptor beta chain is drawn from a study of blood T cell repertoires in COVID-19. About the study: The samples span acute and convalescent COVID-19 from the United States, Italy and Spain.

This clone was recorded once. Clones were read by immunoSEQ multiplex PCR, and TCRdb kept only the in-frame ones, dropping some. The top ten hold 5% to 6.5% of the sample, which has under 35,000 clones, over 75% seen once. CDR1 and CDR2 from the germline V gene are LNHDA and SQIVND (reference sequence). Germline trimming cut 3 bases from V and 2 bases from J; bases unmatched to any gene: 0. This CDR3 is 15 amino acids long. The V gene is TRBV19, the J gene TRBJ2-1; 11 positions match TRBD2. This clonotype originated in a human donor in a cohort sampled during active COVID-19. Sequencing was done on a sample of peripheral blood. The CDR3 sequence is CASSMGLAAYNEQFF. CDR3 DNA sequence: TGTGCCAGTAGTATGGGACTAGCGGCCTACAATGAGCAGTTCTTC.